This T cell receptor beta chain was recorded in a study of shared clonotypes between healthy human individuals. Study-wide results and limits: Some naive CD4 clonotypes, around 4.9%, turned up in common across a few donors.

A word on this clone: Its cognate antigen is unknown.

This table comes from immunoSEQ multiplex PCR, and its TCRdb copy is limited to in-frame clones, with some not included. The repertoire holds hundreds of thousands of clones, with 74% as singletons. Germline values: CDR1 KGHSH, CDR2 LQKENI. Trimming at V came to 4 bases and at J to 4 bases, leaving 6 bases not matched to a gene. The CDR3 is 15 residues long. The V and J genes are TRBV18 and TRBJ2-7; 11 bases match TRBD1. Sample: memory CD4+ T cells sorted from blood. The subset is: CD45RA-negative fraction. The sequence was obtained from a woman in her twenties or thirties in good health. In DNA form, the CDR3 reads TGTGCCAGCTCACGCGGACAGGGGGCGCAGTACGAGCAGTACTTC. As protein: CASSRGQGAQYEQYF.